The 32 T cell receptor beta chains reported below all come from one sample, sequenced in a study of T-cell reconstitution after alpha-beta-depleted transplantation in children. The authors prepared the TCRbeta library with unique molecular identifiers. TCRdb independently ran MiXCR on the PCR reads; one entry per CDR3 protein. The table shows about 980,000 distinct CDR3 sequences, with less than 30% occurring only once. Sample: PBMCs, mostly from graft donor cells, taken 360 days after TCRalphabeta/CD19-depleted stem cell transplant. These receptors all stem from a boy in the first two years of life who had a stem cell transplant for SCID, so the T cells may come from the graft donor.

CDR3 loop: CASRGQGGNYEQYF. CDR3 coding DNA: TGTGCCAGCAGGGGACAGGGGGGAAACTACGAGCAGTACTTC. This chain links TRBV12-3 or TRBV12-4 with TRBJ2-7, with TRBD1 matching 11 bases. V dropped 6 bases and J dropped 3; count of bases not matched to a gene: 4. The CDR3 length is 14 residues.

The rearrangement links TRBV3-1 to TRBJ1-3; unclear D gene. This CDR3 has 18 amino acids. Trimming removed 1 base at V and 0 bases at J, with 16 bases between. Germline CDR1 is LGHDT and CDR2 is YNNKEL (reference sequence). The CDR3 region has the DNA TGTGCCAGCAGCCAAGGAGGATGGGCTTTCTTCTCTGGAAACACCATATATTTT. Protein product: CASSQGGWAFFSGNTIYF.

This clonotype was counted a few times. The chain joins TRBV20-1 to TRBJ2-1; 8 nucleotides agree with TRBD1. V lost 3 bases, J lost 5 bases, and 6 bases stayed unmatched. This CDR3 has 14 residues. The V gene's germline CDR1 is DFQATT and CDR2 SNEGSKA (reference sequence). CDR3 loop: CSARPTGVDNEQFF. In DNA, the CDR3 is TGCAGTGCTAGGCCGACAGGGGTGGACAATGAGCAGTTCTTC.

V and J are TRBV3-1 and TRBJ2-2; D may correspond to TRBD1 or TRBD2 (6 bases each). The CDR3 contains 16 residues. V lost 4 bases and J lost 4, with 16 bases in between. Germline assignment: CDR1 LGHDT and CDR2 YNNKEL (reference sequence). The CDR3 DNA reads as TGTGCCAGCAGCCCAGGAGGACGGGGGCGCACCGGGGAGCTGTTTTTT. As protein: CASSPGGRGRTGELFF.

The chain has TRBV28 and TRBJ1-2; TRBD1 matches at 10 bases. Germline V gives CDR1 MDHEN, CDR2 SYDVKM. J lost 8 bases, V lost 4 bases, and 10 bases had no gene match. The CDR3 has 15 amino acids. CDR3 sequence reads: CASSSPTTGGRGYTF. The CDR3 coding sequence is TGTGCCAGCAGTTCTCCGACGACAGGGGGCCGGGGCTACACCTTC.

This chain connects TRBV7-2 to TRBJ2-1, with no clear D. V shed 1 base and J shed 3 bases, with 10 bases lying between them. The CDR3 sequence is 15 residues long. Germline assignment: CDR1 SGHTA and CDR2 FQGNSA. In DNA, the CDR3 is TGTGCCAGCAGCTTAGATGGGGAATTCTACAATGAGCAGTTCTTC. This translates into CASSLDGEFYNEQFF.

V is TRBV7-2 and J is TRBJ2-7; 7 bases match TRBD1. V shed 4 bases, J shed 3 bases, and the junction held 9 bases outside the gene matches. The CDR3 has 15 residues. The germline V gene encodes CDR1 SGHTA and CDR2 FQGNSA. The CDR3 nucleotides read TGTGCCAGCAGCTCGAGGACAGGTCGTCTCTACGAGCAGTACTTC. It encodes CASSSRTGRLYEQYF. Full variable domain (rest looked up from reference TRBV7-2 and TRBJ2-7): GAGVSQSPSNKVTEKGKDVELRCDPISGHTALYWYRQSLGQGLEFLIYFQGNSAPDKSGLPSDRFSAERTGGSVSTLTIQRTQQEDSAVYLCASSSRTGRLYEQYFGPGTRLTVT.

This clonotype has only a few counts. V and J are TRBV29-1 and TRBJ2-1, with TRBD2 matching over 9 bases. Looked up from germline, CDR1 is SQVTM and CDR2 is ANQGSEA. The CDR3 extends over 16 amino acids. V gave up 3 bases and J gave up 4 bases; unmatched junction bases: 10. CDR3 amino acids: CSVDGEVAGAYNEQFF. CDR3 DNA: TGCAGCGTTGATGGCGAAGTAGCGGGGGCTTACAATGAGCAGTTCTTC.

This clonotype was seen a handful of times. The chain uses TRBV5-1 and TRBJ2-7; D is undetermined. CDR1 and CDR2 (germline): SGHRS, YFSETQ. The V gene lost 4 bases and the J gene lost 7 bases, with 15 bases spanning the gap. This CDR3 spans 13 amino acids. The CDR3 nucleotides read TGCGCCAGCAGCCCAGCCCTGGGGATTGAGCAGTACTTC. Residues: CASSPALGIEQYF.

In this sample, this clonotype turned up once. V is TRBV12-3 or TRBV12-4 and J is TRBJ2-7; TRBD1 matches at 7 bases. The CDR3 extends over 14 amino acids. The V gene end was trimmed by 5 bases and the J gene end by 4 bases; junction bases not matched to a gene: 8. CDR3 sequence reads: CASSPDRPGYEQYF. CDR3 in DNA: TGTGCCAGCAGTCCGGACAGGCCAGGGTACGAGCAGTACTTC.

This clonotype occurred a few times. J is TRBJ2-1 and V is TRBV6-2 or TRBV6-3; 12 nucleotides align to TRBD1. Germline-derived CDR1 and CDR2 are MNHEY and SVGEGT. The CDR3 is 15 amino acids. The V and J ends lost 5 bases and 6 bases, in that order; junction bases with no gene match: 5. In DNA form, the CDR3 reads TGTGCCAGCAGTCCTTGGGACAGGGGGCTCAATGAGCAGTTCTTC. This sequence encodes CASSPWDRGLNEQFF.

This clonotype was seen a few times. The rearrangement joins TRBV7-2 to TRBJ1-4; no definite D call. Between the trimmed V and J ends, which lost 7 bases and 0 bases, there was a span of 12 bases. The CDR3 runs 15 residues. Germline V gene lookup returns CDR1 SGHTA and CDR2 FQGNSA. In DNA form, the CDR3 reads TGTGCCAGCACCCTGACTTTGGCAACTAATGAAAAACTGTTTTTT. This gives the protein CASTLTLATNEKLFF.

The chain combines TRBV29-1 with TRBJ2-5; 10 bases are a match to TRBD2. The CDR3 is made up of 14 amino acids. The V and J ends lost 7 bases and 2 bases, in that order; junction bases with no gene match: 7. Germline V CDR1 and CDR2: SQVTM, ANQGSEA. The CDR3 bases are TGCAGCGCGAGACTAGCGGGTTATCAAGAGACCCAGTACTTC. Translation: CSARLAGYQETQYF.

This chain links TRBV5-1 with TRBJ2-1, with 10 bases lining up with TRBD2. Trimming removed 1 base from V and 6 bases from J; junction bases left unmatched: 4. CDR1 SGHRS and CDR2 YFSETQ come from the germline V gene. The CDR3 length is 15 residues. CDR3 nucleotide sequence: TGCGCCAGCAGCTTGAGAGCGGGAGGGAGCAATGAGCAGTTCTTC. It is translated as CASSLRAGGSNEQFF.

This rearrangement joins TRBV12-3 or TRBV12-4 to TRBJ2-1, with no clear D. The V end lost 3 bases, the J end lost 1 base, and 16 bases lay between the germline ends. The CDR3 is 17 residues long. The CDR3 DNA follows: TGTGCCAGCAGTTTCATAATTCCAGGACGATCCTACAATGAGCAGTTCTTC. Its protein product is CASSFIIPGRSYNEQFF.

The CDR3 spells CASSEYRAKGYEQYF. For the CDR3, the DNA is TGTGCCAGCAGTGAATACAGGGCCAAGGGGTACGAGCAGTACTTC. This rearrangement joins TRBV2 to TRBJ2-7; tentative D call: TRBD1 (6 bases). This CDR3 contains 15 residues. Deletions cut 2 bases from V and 4 bases from J, with 15 bases between. Germline CDR1 SNHLY, CDR2 FYNNEI.

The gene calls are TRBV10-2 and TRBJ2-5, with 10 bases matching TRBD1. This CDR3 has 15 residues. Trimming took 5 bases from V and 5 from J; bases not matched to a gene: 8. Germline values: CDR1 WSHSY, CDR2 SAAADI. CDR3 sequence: CASSLGTGVEETQYF. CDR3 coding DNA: TGCGCCAGCAGTTTAGGGACAGGGGTTGAGGAGACCCAGTACTTC.

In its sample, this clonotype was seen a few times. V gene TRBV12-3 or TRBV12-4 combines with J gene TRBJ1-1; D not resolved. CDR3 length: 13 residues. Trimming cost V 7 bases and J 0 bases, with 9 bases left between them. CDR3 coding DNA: TGTGCCAGCACCAACAGCTTGAACACTGAAGCTTTCTTT. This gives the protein CASTNSLNTEAFF.

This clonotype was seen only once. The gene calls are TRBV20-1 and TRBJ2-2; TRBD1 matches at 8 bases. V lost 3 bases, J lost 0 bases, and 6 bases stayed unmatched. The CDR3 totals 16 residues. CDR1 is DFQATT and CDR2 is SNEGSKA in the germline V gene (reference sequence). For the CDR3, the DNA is TGCAGTGCTAGCCAAATCAGGGGGCCGAACACCGGGGAGCTGTTTTTT. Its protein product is CSASQIRGPNTGELFF.

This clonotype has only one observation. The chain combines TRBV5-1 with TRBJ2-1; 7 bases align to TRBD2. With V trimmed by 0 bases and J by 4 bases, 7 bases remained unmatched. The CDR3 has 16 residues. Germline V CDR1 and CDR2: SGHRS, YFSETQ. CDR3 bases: TGCGCCAGCAGCTTGGCGGGGAGGGAGCCTTACAATGAGCAGTTCTTC. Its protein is CASSLAGREPYNEQFF.

CDR3 sequence reads: CSARPYSTQETQYF. The CDR3 nucleotides are TGCAGTGCCAGGCCTTATTCGACCCAAGAGACCCAGTACTTC. The chain combines TRBV20-1 with TRBJ2-5; D uncertain. The CDR3 consists of 14 residues. Deletions cut 6 bases from V and 1 base from J, with 15 bases between. Germline V lookup: CDR1 DFQATT, CDR2 SNEGSKA (reference sequence).

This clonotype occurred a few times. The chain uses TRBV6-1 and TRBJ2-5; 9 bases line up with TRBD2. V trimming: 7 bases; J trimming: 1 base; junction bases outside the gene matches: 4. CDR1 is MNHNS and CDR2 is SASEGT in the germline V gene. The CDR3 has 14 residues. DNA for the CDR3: TGTGCCAGCAAACGCGGGGGGGCCCAAGAGACCCAGTACTTC. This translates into CASKRGGAQETQYF.

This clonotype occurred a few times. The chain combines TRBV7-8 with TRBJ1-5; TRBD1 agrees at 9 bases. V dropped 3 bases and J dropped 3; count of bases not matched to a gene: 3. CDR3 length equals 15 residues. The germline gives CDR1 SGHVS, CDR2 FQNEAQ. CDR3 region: CASSFWDRANQPQHF. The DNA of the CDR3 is TGTGCCAGCAGCTTTTGGGACAGGGCCAATCAGCCCCAGCATTTT.

The DNA for the CDR3 is TGTGCCAGCAGCTCTCAGGGACTAGCGGGGGTTGCCGTCCTGACTTTC. Its translation: CASSSQGLAGVAVLTF. V is TRBV11-2 and J is TRBJ2-6, with TRBD2 matching over 14 bases. From germline, CDR1 is SGHAT and CDR2 FQNNGV. The CDR3 length is 16 residues. Unmatched junction bases numbered 8, after V lost 4 bases and J lost 12 bases.

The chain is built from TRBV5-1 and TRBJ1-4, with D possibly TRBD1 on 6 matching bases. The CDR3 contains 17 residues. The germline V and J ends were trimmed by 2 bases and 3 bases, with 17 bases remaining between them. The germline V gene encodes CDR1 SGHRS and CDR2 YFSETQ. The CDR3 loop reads CASSFGRGGEANEKLFF. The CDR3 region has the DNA TGCGCCAGCAGCTTCGGCAGGGGCGGAGAGGCTAATGAAAAACTGTTTTTT.

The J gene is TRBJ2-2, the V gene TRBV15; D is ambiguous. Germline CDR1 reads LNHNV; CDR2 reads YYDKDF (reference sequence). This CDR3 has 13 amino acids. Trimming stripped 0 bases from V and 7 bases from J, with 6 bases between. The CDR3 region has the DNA TGTGCCACCAGCAGAGATAAGGGCGGGGAGCTGTTTTTT. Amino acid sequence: CATSRDKGGELFF.

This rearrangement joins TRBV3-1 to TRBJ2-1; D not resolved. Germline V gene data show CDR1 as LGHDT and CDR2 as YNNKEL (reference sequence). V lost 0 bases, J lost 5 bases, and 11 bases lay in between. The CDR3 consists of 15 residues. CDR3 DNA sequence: TGTGCCAGCAGCCAAGATCACCGTGCGAACAATGAGCAGTTCTTC. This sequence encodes CASSQDHRANNEQFF.

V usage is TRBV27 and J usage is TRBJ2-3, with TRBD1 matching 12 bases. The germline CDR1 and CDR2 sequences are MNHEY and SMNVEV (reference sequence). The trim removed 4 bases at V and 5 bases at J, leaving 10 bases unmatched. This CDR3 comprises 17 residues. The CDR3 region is CASSSIPGQGAEDTQYF. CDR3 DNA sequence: TGTGCCAGCAGTTCAATCCCGGGACAGGGGGCGGAAGATACGCAGTATTTT.

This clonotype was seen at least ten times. The CDR3 nucleotides are TGTGCCATCAGTCTCCTATCACAGGGCACCTACAATGAGCAGTTCTTC. Encoded protein: CAISLLSQGTYNEQFF. The chain has TRBV10-3 and TRBJ2-1, with D possibly matching TRBD1 (6 bases). CDR3 length: 16 residues. Germline V lookup: CDR1 ENHRY, CDR2 SYGVKD. V was trimmed by 5 bases and J by 2 bases, leaving 16 bases between them.

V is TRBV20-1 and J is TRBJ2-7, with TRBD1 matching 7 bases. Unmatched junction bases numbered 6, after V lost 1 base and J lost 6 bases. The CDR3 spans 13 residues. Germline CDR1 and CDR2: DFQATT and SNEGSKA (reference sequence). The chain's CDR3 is CSARADRVSEQYF. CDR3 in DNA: TGCAGTGCTAGAGCAGACAGGGTGTCCGAGCAGTACTTC.

CDR3 loop: CASSLDFWAGGYTF. CDR3 nucleotide sequence: TGTGCCAGCAGCTTAGATTTTTGGGCCGGTGGCTACACCTTC. The chain combines TRBV7-8 with TRBJ1-2, with D uncertain. Between the trimmed V and J ends, which lost 1 base and 7 bases, there was a span of 13 bases. Germline values: CDR1 SGHVS, CDR2 FQNEAQ. The CDR3 totals 14 residues.

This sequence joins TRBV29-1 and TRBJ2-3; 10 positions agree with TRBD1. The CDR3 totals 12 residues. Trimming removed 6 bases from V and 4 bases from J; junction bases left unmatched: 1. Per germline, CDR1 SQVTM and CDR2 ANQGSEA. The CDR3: CSVGQGADTQYF. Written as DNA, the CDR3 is TGCAGCGTCGGACAGGGGGCAGATACGCAGTATTTT.